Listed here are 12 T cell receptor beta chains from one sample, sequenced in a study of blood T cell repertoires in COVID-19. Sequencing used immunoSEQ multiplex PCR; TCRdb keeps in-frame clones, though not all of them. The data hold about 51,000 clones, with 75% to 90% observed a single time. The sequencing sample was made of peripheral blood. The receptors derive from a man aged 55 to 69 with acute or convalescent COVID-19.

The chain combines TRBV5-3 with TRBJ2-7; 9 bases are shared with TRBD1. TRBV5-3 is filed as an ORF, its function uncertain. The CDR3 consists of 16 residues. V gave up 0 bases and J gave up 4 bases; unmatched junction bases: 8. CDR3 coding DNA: TGTGCCAGAAGCTTGGCCGGACGGGACAGGGTTTACGAGCAGTACTTC. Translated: CARSLAGRDRVYEQYF.

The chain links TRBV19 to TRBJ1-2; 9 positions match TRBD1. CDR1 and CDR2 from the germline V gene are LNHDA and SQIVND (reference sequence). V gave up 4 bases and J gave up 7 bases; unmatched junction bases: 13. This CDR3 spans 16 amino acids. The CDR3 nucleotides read TGTGCCAGTAGTAACGACGGGACAGGGCCGGGCGCTGGCTACACCTTC. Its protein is CASSNDGTGPGAGYTF.

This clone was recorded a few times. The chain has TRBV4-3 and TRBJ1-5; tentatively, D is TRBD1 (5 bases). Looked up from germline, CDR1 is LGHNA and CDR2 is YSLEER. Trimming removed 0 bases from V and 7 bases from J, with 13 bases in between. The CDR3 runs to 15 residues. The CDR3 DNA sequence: TGCGCCAGCAGCCAAGATCTGGGGGGACGGCAGCCCCAGCATTTT. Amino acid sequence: CASSQDLGGRQPQHF.

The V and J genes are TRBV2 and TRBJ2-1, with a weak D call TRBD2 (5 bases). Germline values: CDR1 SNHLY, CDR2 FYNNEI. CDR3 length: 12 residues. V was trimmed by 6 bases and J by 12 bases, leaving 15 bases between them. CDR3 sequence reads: CASSETGYGQFF. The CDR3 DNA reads TGTGCCAGCAGCGAGACGGGATACGGGCAGTTCTTC.

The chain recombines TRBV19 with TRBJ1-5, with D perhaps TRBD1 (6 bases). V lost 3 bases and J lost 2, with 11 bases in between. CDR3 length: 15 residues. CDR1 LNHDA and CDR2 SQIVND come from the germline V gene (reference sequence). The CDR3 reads CASSIQGPGNQPQHF. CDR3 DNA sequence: TGTGCCAGTAGTATCCAGGGGCCTGGCAATCAGCCCCAGCATTTT.

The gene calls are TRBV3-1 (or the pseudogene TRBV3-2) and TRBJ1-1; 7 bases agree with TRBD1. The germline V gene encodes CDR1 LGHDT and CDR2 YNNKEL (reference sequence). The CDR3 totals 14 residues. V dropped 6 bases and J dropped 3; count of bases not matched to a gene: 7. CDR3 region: CASRETGLYTEAFF. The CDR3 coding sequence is TGTGCCAGCAGGGAGACAGGGTTGTACACTGAAGCTTTCTTT.

The CDR3 here is CASSLAQGTVNTEAFF. DNA of the CDR3: TGTGCCAGCAGCTTAGCGCAGGGGACGGTGAACACTGAAGCTTTCTTT. The chain combines TRBV7-8 with TRBJ1-1, with D possibly TRBD1 on 6 matching bases. V was pared by 0 bases and J by 0 bases, with 11 bases between. The CDR3 runs 16 residues. The V gene's germline CDR1 is SGHVS and CDR2 FQNEAQ.

The CDR3 sequence is CASSKGPSTLTDTQYF. CDR3 bases: TGCGCCAGCAGCAAAGGGCCTTCAACCCTCACAGATACGCAGTATTTT. The chain couples TRBV4-1 to TRBJ2-3; D is unresolved. The CDR3 sequence is 16 residues long. Trimming shortened V by 5 bases and J by 2 bases, and 17 bases separated the two germline ends. Per the germline V gene, CDR1 is MGHRA and CDR2 is YSYEKL.

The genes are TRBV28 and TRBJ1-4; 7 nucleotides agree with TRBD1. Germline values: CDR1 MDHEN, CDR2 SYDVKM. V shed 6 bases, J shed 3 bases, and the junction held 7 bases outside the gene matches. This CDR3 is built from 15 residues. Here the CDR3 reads CASSRGGAANEKLFF. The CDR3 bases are TGTGCCAGCAGCCGAGGGGGCGCAGCTAATGAAAAACTGTTTTTT.

The CDR3 reads CASSPIILRGMNTEAFF. DNA of the CDR3: TGTGCCAGCTCACCAATTATCCTAAGGGGTATGAACACTGAAGCTTTCTTT. The J gene is TRBJ1-1, the V gene TRBV18, with D possibly matching TRBD1 (5 bases). The CDR3 is made up of 17 amino acids. Between the trimmed V and J ends, which lost 2 bases and 0 bases, there was a span of 16 bases. Germline assignment: CDR1 KGHSH and CDR2 LQKENI.

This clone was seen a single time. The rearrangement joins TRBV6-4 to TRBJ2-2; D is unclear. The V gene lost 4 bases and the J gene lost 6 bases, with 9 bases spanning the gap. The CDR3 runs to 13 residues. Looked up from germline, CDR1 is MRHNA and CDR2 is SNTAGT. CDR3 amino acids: CASSGMKPGELFF. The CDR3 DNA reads TGTGCCAGCAGTGGAATGAAGCCCGGGGAGCTGTTTTTT.

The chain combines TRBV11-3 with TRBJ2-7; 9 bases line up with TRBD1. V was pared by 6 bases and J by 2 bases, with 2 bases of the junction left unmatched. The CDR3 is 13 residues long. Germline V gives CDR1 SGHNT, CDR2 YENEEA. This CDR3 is CASRDRGAYEQYF. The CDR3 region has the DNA TGTGCCAGCAGGGACAGGGGAGCCTACGAGCAGTACTTC.